The 7 T cell receptor beta chains below come from one sample, sequenced in a study of T cells in Graves' hyperthyroidism and ophthalmopathy. Researchers took RNA transcripts and amplified the TCR beta CDR3 regions from them. Carried out on the TCR CDR3, a first-round RT-PCR used the HTBI primer set. TCRdb recomputed calls from the multiplex PCR reads with MiXCR, one row per CDR3 protein. The sample comprises 350,000 or so distinct CDR3 sequences, 15% to 20% of which are singletons, and 15% to 17% rests with the top ten. Sequencing input: blood. All receptors derive from a woman aged 40 to 50 with Graves' ophthalmopathy.

The chain uses TRBV11-1 and TRBJ2-7; D unresolved. The CDR3 is 17 amino acids. V lost 6 bases and J lost 2, with 23 bases in between. The germline V gene has CDR1 SGHAT and CDR2 FQDESV (reference sequence). In DNA form, the CDR3 reads TGTGCCAGCAGTCACGAACGACATACCTTACCTCCCTACGAGCAGTACTTC. This encodes CASSHERHTLPPYEQYF.

This clonotype was counted at least ten times. The chain couples TRBV6-5 to TRBJ1-1, with TRBD1 as a possible D gene (5 bases). The CDR3 sequence is 14 residues long. CDR1 and CDR2 from the germline V gene are MNHEY and SVGAGI. Trimming took off 2 bases at V and 4 bases at J, with 11 bases between the two ends. Here the CDR3 reads CASSYNEGSTEAFF. The CDR3 DNA is TGTGCCAGCAGTTACAATGAGGGGAGCACTGAAGCTTTCTTT.

This clonotype appeared many times. The chain uses TRBV3-1 and TRBJ2-5; no clear D. Germline V lookup: CDR1 LGHDT, CDR2 YNNKEL (reference sequence). The ends were cut back, 1 base at V and 0 bases at J, with 9 bases in the middle. The CDR3 loop spans 15 amino acids. CDR3 nucleotide sequence: TGTGCCAGCAGCCAAGGTCAGAGACACCAAGAGACCCAGTACTTC. This encodes CASSQGQRHQETQYF.

This clonotype was observed many times. This chain links TRBV30 with TRBJ1-1; D perhaps matches TRBD1 (6 bases). CDR3 length equals 12 residues. Germline-derived CDR1 and CDR2 are GTSNPN and SVGIG (reference sequence). Trimming pared 5 bases from V and 4 bases from J, leaving 11 bases between. CDR3 coding DNA: TGTGCCTGGGACAGGACGGTCACTGAAGCTTTCTTT. This translates into CAWDRTVTEAFF. The complete variable domain, with remaining parts taken from reference TRBV30 and TRBJ1-1, reads SQTIHQWPATLVQPVGSPLSLECTVEGTSNPNLYWYRQAAGRGLQLLFYSVGIGQISSEVPQNLSASRPQDRQFILSSKKLLLSDSGFYLCAWDRTVTEAFFGQGTRLTVV.

The table lists this clonotype with many counts. The chain links TRBV14 to TRBJ2-1; D not certain. Trimming took 1 base from V and 1 from J, leaving 5 bases between them. The CDR3 runs 14 residues. Germline CDR1 reads SGHDN; CDR2 reads FVKESK. For the CDR3, the DNA is TGTGCCAGCAGCCAAGCCGGTTCCTACAATGAGCAGTTCTTC. Its translation is CASSQAGSYNEQFF.

This clonotype was observed many times. This chain joins TRBV9 and TRBJ1-2; D is uncertain. This CDR3 contains 14 residues. Germline V gene data show CDR1 as SGDLS and CDR2 as YYNGEE. V shed 3 bases and J shed 8 bases, with 17 bases lying between them. This CDR3 is CASSDQSPLGGYTF. The CDR3 DNA reads TGTGCCAGCAGCGACCAGAGCCCGCTGGGGGGCTACACCTTC.

This clonotype was picked up many times. The V and J genes are TRBV24-1 and TRBJ2-1; no firm D call. The CDR3 sequence is 15 residues long. The V gene lost 3 bases and the J gene lost 7 bases, with 15 bases spanning the gap. Germline V gives CDR1 KGHDR, CDR2 SFDVKD. The CDR3, as DNA: TGTGCCACCAGTGATCTCAGCAAAGCAGGAAATGAGCAGTTCTTC. This translates into CATSDLSKAGNEQFF.